This TCR beta chain was captured by sequencing in a study of blood T cell repertoires in COVID-19. As for the study in general: Collection of acute and convalescent COVID-19 samples took place in the United States, Italy and Spain. PBMCs, B-cell-depleted T cells, or T cells were the source of the cDNA or gDNA that made up the material.

Assay: immunoSEQ multiplex PCR; the TCRdb copy retains only in-frame clones and omits some. The top ten hold 4.5% to 5% of the sample, which has roughly 250,000 clones, approximately 82% seen once. The sequence was collected from a woman older than 75 with active or convalescent COVID-19. The specimen was peripheral blood.

As DNA, the CDR3 is TGTGCCAGCAGGCCCCAGGGGAACCCCACTGAAGCTTTCTTT. As protein: CASRPQGNPTEAFF. The chain uses TRBV6-5 and TRBJ1-1; D is possibly TRBD1 (6 bases). V gave up 6 bases and J gave up 4 bases, with 15 bases separating them. The CDR3 totals 14 residues. CDR1 MNHEY and CDR2 SVGAGI come from the germline V gene.